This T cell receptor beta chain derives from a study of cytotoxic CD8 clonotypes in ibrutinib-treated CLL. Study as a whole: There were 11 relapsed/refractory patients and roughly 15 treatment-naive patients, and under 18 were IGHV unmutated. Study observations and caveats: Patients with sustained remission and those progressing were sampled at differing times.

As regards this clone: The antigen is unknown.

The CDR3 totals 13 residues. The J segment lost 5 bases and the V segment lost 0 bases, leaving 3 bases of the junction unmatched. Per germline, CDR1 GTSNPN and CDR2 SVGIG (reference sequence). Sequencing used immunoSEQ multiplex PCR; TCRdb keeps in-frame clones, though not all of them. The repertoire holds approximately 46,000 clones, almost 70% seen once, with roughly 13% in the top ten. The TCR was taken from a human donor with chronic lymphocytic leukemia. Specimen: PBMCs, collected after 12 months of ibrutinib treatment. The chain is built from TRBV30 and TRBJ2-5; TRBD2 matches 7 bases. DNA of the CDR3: TGTGCCTGGAGTGTAGGCGGGAGCGAGACCCAGTACTTC. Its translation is CAWSVGGSETQYF.